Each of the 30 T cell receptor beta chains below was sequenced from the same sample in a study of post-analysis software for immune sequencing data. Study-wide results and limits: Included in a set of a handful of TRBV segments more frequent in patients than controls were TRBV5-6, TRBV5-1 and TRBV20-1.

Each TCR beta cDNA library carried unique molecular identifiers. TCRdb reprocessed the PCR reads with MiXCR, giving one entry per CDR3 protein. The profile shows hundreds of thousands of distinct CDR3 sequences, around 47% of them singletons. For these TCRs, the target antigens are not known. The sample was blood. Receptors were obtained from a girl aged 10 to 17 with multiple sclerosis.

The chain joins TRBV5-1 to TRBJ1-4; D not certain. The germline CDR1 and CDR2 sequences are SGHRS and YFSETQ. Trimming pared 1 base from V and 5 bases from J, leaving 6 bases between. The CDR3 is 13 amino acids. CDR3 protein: CASSLNGNEKLFF. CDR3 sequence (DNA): TGCGCCAGCAGCTTGAACGGAAATGAAAAACTGTTTTTT.

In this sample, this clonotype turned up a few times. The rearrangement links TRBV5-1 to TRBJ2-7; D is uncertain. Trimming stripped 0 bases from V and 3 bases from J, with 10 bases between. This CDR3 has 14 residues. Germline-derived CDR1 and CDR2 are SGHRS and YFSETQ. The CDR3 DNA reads TGCGCCAGCAGCTTGGGCCAAGAGTTCTACGAGCAGTACTTC. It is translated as CASSLGQEFYEQYF.

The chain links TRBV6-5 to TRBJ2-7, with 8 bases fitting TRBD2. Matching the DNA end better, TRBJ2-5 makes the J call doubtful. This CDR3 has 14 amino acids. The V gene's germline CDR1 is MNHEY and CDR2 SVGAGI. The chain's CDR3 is CACRGGRGCETQYF. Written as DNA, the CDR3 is TGTGCCTGCCGGGGGGGGCGCGGGTGCGAGACCCAGTACTTC.

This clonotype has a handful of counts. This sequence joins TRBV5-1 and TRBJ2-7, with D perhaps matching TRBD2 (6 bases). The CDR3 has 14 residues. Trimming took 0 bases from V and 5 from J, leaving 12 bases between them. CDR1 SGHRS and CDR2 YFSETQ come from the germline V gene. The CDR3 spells CASSLDGRIDEQYF. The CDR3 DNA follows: TGCGCCAGCAGCTTGGACGGGAGAATCGACGAGCAGTACTTC.

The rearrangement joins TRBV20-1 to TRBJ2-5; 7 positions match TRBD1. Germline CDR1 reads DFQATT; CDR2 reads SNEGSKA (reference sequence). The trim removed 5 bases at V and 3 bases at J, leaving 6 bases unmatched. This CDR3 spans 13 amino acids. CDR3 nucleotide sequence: TGCAGTGCTCATACCGACAGGGAAGAGACCCAGTACTTC. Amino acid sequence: CSAHTDREETQYF.

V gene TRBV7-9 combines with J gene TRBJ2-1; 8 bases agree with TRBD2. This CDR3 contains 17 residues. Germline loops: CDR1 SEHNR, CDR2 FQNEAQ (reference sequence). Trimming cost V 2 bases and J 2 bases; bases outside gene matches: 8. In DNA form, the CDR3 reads TGTGCCAGCAGCTTAAGAGAGCGGGAGCGAACCTACAATGAGCAGTTCTTC. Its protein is CASSLRERERTYNEQFF.

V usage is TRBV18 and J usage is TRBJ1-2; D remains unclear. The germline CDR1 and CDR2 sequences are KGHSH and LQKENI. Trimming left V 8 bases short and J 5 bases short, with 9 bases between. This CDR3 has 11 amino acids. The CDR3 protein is CASPVGYGYTF. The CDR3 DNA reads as TGTGCCAGCCCGGTCGGGTATGGCTACACCTTC.

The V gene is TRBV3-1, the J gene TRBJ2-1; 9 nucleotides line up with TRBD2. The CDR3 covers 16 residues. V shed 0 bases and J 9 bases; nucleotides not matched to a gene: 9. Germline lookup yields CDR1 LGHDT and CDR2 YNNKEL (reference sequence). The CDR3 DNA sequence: TGTGCCAGCAGCCAAGAGCTCAGTAGCGGGAGCAGTGAGCAGTTCTTC. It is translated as CASSQELSSGSSEQFF.

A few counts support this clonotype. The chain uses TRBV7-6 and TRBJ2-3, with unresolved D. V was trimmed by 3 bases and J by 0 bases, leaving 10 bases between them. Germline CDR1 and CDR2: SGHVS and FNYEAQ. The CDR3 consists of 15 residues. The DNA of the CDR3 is TGTGCCAGCAGCTTTCGGGTCGGAAGCACAGATACGCAGTATTTT. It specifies CASSFRVGSTDTQYF.

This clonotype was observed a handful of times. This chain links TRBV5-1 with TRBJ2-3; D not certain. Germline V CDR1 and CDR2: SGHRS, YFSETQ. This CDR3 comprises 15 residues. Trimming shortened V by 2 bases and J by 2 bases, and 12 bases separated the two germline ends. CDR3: CASSFGWASTDTQYF. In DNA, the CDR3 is TGCGCCAGCAGCTTTGGTTGGGCATCCACAGATACGCAGTATTTT.

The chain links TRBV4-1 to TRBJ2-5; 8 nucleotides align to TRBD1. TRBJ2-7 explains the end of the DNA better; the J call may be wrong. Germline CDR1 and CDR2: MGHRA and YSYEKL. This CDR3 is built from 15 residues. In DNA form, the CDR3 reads TGCGCCAGCAGCTCGAAGACAGGGGCATCCTACGAGCAGTACTTC. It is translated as CASSSKTGASYEQYF.

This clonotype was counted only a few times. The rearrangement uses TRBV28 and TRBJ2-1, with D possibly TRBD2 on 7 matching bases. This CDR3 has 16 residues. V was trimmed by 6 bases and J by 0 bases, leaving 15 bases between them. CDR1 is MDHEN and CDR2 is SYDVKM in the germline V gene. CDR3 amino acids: CASREGGMSSYNEQFF. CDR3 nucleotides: TGTGCCAGCAGAGAGGGGGGGATGAGCTCCTACAATGAGCAGTTCTTC.

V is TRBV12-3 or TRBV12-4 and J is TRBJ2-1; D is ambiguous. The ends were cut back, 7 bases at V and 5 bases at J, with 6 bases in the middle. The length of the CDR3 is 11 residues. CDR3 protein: CASKYHNEQFF. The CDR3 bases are TGTGCCAGCAAGTATCACAATGAGCAGTTCTTC.

The CDR3 DNA reads TGTGCCAGCAGCCGGATGGACGGGAACTACGAGCAGTACTTC. Translated, it gives CASSRMDGNYEQYF. The V call is TRBV7-2, the J call TRBJ2-7, with D perhaps TRBD2 (5 bases). V was shortened by 5 bases and J by 3 bases, with 14 bases between the two germline ends. The CDR3 has 14 amino acids. Germline CDR1 reads SGHTA; CDR2 reads FQGNSA.

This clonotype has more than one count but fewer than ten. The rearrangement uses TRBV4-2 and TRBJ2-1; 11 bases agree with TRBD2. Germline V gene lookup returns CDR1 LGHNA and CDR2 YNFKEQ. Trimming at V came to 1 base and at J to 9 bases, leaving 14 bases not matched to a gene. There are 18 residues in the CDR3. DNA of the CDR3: TGTGCCAGCAGCCAAGTTTCATTCGGAACTAGCGGGAGAGGTGAGCAGTTCTTC. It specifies CASSQVSFGTSGRGEQFF.

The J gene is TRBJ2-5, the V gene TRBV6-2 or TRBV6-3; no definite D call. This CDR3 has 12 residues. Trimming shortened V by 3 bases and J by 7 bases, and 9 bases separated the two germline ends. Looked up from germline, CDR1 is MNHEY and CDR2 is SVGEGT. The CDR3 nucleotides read TGTGCCAGCAGTTATTATGCAGGGACCCAGTACTTC. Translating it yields CASSYYAGTQYF.

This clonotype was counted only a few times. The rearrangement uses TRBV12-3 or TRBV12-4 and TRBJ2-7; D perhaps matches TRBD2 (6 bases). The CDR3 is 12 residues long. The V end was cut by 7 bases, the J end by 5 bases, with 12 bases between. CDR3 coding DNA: TGTGCCAGCACTCGCGGGGCGCACGAGCAGTACTTC. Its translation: CASTRGAHEQYF.

CDR3 loop: CSVEEWSGEQYF. In nucleotides, the CDR3 is TGCAGCGTTGAAGAGTGGTCGGGAGAGCAGTACTTC. The V call is TRBV29-1, the J call TRBJ2-7; possibly TRBD2 for D (5 bases). Germline V CDR1 and CDR2: SQVTM, ANQGSEA. Trimming left V 0 bases short and J 7 bases short, with 10 bases between. The CDR3 sequence is 12 residues long.

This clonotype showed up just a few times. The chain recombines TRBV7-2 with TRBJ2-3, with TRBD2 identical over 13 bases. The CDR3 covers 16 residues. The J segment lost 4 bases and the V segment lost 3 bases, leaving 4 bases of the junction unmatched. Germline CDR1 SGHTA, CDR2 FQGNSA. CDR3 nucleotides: TGTGCCAGCAGCTTTACTAGCGGGGGGGCTGCAGATACGCAGTATTTT. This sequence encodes CASSFTSGGAADTQYF.

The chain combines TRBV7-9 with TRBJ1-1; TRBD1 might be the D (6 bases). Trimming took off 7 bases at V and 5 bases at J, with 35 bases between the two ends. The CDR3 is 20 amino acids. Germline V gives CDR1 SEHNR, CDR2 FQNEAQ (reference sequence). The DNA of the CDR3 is TGTGCCAGCACCCACACGCCGCCTTGGGGGGAATTTGCCCAGGGGACTGAAGCTTTCTTT. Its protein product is CASTHTPPWGEFAQGTEAFF.

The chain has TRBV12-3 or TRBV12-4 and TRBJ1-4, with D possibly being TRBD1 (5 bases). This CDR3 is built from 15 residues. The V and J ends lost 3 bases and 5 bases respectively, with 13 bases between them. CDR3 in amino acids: CASSLGKGLNEKLFF. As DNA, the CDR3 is TGTGCCAGCAGTTTGGGGAAGGGACTCAATGAAAAACTGTTTTTT.

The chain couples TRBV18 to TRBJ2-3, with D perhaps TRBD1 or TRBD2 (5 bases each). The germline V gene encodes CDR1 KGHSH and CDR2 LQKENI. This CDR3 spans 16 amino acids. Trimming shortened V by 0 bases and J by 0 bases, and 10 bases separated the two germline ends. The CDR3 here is CASSPPNGGSTDTQYF. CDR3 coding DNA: TGTGCCAGCTCACCACCGAATGGGGGTAGCACAGATACGCAGTATTTT.

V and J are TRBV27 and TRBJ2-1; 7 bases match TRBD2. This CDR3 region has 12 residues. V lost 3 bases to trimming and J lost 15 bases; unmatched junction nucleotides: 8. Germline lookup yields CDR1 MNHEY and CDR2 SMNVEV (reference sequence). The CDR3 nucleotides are TGTGCCAGCAGTTTGAGCGGGAATTCACCGTTCTTC. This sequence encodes CASSLSGNSPFF.

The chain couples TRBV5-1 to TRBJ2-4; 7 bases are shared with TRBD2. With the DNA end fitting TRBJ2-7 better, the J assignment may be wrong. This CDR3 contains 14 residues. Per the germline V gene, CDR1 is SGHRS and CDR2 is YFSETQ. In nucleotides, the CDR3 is TGCGCCAGCAGCTCAGAAGGACTAGTTGGCGAGCAGTACTTC. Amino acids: CASSSEGLVGEQYF.

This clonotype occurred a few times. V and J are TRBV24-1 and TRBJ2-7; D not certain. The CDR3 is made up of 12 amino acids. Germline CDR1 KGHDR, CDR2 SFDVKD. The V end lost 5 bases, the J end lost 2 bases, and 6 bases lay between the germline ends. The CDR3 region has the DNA TGTGCCACCAGTGGGGCCACCTACGAGCAGTACTTC. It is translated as CATSGATYEQYF.

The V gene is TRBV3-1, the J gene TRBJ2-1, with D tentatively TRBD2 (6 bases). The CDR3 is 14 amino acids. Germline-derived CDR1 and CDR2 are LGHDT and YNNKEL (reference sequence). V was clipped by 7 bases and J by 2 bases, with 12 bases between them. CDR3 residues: CASNYGGAYNEQFF. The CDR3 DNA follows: TGTGCCAGCAACTATGGAGGGGCCTACAATGAGCAGTTCTTC.

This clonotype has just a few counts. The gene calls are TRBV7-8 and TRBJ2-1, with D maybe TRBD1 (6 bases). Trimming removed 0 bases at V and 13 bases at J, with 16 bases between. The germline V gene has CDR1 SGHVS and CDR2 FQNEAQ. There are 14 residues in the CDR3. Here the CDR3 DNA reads TGTGCCAGCAGCTTAGCGAGGGAGACAGGCGCCCAGTTCTTC. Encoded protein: CASSLARETGAQFF.

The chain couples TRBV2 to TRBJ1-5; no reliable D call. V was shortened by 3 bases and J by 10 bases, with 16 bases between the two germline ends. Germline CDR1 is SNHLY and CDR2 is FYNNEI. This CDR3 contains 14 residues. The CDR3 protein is CASSEETFISPQHF. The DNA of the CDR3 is TGTGCCAGCAGTGAGGAAACATTCATCAGCCCCCAGCATTTT.

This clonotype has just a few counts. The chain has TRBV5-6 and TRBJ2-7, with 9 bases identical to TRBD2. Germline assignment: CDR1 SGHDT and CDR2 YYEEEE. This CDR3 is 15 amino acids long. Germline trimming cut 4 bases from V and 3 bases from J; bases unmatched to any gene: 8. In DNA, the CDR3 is TGTGCCAGCAGCCTGGGGCTAGCGGGGTACTACGAGCAGTACTTC. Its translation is CASSLGLAGYYEQYF.

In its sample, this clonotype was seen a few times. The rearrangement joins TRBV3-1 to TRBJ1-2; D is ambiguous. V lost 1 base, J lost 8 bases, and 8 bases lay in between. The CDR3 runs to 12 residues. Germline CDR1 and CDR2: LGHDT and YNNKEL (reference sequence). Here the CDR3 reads CASSQGTRGYTF. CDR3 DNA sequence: TGTGCCAGCAGCCAAGGGACGAGGGGCTACACCTTC.